The rows below give T cell receptor beta chains drawn from one sample of a study of CD8 T cells in Susac syndrome. TCRdb ran MiXCR on the immunoSEQ multiplex PCR reads and lists one entry per CDR3 protein. This table holds about 300,000 distinct CDR3 sequences, around 90% found once. The material sequenced was CD4+ T cells from PBMCs. Receptor source: a human donor with multiple sclerosis. Each CDR3 is given with its conserved first and last residue. Each record gives: D gene, CDR3 length, J gene, clone size, V gene, CDR3 DNA, CDR3 protein. D genes are given only for firm matches. Not all rows give a size; the values are once, few, many and, for expanded clones, a class.

D: .
length: 14
J: TRBJ2-1
size: .
V: TRBV30
DNA: TGTGCCTGGAGAGGGGGTAGCTCCTACAATGAGCAGTTCTTC
CDR3: CAWRGGSSYNEQFF

D: TRBD1
length: 15
J: TRBJ2-7
size: .
V: TRBV2
DNA: TGTGCCAGCACCCACGGACAGGGGGCGAACTACGAGCAGTACTTC
CDR3: CASTHGQGANYEQYF

D: .
length: 14
J: TRBJ2-5
size: .
V: TRBV25-1
DNA: TGTGCCAGCAGCGCCTATGGGACCGCAGGGACCCAGTACTTC
CDR3: CASSAYGTAGTQYF

D: .
length: 14
J: TRBJ1-1
size: .
V: TRBV20-1
DNA: TGCAGTGCTAGAGATCGAAGATTGAACACTGAAGCTTTCTTT
CDR3: CSARDRRLNTEAFF

D: .
length: 14
J: TRBJ2-3
size: .
V: TRBV25-1
DNA: TGTGCCAGCAGCGGACAGATAAGCACAGATACGCAGTATTTT
CDR3: CASSGQISTDTQYF

D: .
length: 14
J: TRBJ2-5
size: .
V: TRBV11-2
DNA: TGTGCCAGCAGCCTGGGCCCATTTGGGGAGACCCAGTACTTC
CDR3: CASSLGPFGETQYF

D: .
length: 12
J: TRBJ1-5
size: once
V: TRBV6-1
DNA: TGTGCCAGCAGTGGACAAAGGCAGCCCCAGCATTTT
CDR3: CASSGQRQPQHF

D: .
length: 10
J: TRBJ2-1
size: once
V: TRBV19
DNA: TGTGCCACCGGGGACAATGAGCAGTTCTTC
CDR3: CATGDNEQFF

D: TRBD2
length: 16
J: TRBJ2-5
size: .
V: TRBV11-3
DNA: TGTGCCAGCAGCTTAGGAGCGGGGGGCCGGGTAGAGACCCAGTACTTC
CDR3: CASSLGAGGRVETQYF

D: .
length: 14
J: TRBJ2-7
size: few
V: TRBV18
DNA: TGTGCCAGCTCACCACGAAGGGGGTCCTACGAGCAGTACTTC
CDR3: CASSPRRGSYEQYF